This T cell receptor (gamma chain) originates from a study of Vδ1+ human thymocytes. From germline, CDR1 is GITISATS and CDR2 ISYDGTV (reference sequence). The trim removed 1 base at V and 0 bases at J, leaving 5 bases unmatched. The CDR3 totals 16 residues. General study findings and limits: Thymic TRG and TRD repertoires appeared highly polyclonal, with Gaussian CDR3 length distributions.

RNA was extracted from the cells and then reverse transcribed. Pooled V-gene forward primers with one constant-region reverse primer generated the CDR3 amplicons by multiplex PCR. TCRdb reanalyzed the multiplex PCR reads using CATT. The sample yields 9,000 or so gamma-chain clones, roughly 56% seen once. About this clone: Its antigen is not known.

Material for sequencing was Vdelta1+ gamma-delta thymocytes from the thymus. Stated subset: FACS-sorted CD3+ TCRalphabeta- TCRVdelta1+ TCRVdelta2- thymocytes. This chain joins TRGV9 and TRGJP1. Matching the DNA to germline supplied the J gene, which TCRdb does not give. The receptor was isolated from a girl under three years old who had congenital heart surgery. The CDR3 coding sequence is TGTGCCTTGTGGGAGGTCGAAGATACCACTGGTTGGTTCAAGATATTT. Amino acids: CALWEVEDTTGWFKIF.